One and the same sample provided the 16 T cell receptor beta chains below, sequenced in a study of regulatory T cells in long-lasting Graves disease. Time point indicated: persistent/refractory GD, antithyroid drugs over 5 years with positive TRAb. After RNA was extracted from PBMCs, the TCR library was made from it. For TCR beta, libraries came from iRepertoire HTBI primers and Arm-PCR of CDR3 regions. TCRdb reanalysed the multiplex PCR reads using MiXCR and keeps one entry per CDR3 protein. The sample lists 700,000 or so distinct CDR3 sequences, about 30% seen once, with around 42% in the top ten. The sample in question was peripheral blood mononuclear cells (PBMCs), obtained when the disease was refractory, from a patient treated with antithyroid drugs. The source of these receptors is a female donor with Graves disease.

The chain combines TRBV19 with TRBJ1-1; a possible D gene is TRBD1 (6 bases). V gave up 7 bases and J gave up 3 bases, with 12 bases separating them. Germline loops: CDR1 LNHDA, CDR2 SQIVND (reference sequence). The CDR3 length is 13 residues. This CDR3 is CASTRQAYTEAFF. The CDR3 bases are TGTGCCAGTACCAGACAGGCCTACACTGAAGCTTTCTTT.

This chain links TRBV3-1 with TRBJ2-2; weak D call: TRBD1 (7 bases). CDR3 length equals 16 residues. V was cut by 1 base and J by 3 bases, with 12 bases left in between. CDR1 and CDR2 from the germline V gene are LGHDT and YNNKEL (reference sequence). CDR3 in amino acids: CASSQGQGGYTGELFF. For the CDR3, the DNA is TGTGCCAGCAGCCAAGGACAGGGAGGATACACCGGGGAGCTGTTTTTT.

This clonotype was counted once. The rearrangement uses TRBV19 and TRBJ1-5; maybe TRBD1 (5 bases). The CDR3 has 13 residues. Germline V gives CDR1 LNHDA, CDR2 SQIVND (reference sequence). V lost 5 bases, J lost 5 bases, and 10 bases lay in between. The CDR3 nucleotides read TGTGCCAGTAGTGCAGGGCCGCATCAGCCCCAGCATTTT. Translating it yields CASSAGPHQPQHF.

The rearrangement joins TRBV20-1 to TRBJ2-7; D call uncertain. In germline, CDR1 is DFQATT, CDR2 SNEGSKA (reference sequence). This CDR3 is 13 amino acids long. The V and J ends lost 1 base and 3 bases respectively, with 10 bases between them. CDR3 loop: CSARVPPNYEQYF. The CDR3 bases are TGCAGTGCTAGAGTGCCTCCAAACTACGAGCAGTACTTC.

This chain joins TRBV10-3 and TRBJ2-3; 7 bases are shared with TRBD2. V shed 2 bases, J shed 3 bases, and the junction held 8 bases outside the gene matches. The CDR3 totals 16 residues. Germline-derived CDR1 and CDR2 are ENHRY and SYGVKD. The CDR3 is CAISETQLLATDTQYF. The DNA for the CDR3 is TGTGCCATCAGTGAGACCCAACTACTAGCGACAGATACGCAGTATTTT.

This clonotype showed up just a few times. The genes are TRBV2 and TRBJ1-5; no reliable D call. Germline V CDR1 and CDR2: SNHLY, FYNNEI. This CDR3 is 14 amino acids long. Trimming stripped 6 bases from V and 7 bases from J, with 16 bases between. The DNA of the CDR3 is TGTGCCAGCAGCGCGGGGAGTCCCAACCAGCCCCAGCATTTT. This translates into CASSAGSPNQPQHF.

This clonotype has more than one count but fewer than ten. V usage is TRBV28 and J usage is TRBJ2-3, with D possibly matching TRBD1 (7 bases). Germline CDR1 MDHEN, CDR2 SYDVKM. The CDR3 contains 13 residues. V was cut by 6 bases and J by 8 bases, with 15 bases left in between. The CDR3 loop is CASRPSGGGTQYF. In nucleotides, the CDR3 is TGTGCCAGCAGACCATCAGGGGGAGGTACGCAGTATTTT.

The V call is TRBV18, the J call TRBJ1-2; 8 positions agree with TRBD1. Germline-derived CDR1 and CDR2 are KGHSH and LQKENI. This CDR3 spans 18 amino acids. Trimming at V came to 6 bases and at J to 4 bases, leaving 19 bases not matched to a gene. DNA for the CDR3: TGTGCCAGCTCGCAGGACCGCGCGACAGGGGAGAGTAGCTATGGCTACACCTTC. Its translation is CASSQDRATGESSYGYTF.

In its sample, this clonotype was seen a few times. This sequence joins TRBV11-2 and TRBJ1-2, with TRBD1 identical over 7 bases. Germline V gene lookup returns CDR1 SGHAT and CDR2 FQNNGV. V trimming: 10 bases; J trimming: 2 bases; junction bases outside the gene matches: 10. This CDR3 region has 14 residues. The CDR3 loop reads CATRRGQDNYGYTF. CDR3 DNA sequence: TGTGCCACCCGGAGAGGACAGGACAACTATGGCTACACCTTC.

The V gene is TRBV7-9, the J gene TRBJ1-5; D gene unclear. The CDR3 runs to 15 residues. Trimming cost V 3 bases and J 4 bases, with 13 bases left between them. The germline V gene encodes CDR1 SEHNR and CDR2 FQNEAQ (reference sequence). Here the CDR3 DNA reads TGTGCCAGCAGCTTGTCGGACGGCCTAAATCAGCCCCAGCATTTT. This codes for CASSLSDGLNQPQHF.

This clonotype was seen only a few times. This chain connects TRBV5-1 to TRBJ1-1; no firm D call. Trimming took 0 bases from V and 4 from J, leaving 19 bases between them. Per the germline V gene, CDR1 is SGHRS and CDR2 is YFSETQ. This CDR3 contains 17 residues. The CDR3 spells CASSLGVFGEGSTEAFF. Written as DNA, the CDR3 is TGCGCCAGCAGCTTGGGGGTCTTCGGGGAAGGCAGCACTGAAGCTTTCTTT.

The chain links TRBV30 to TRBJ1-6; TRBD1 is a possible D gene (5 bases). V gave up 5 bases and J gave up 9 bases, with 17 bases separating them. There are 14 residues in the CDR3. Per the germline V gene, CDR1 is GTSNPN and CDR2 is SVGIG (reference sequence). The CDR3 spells CAWCTGTSSSPLHF. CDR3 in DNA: TGTGCCTGGTGTACCGGGACGTCGTCTTCACCCCTCCACTTT.

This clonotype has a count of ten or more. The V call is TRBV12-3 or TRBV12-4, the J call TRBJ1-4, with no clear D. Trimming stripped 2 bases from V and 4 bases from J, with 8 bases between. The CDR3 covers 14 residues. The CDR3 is CASSLRRNNEKLFF. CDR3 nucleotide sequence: TGTGCCAGCAGTTTACGGCGGAATAATGAAAAACTGTTTTTT.

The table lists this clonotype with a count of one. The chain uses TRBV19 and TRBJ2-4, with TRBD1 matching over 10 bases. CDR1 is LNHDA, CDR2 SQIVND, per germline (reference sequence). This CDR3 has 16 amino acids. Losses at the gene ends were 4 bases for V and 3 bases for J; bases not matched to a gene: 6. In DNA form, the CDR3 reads TGTGCCAGTAGTACCGGGACAGGGGTAATCAAAAACATTCAGTACTTC. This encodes CASSTGTGVIKNIQYF.

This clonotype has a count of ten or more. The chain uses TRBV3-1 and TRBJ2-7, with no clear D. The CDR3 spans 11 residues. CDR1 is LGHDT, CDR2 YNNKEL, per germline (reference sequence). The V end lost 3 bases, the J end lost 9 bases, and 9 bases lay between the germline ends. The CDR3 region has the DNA TGTGCCAGCAGCCAGGATTGGTTGCAGTACTTC. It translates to CASSQDWLQYF.

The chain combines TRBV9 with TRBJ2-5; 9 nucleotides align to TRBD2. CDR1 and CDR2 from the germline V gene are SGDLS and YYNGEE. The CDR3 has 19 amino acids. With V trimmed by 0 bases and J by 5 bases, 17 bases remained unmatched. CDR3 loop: CASSVGRFGGGRARETQYF. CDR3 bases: TGTGCCAGCAGCGTAGGGCGCTTCGGAGGCGGGAGGGCCAGGGAGACCCAGTACTTC.